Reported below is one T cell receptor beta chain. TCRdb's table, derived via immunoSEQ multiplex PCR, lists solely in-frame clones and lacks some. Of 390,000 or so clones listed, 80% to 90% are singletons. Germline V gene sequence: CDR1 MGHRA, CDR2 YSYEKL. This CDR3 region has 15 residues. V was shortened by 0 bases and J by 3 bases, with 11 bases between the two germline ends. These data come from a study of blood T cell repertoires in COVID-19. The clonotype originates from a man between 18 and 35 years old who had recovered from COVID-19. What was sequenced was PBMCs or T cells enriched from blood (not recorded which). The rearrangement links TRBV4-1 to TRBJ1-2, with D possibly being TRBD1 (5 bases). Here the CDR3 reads CASSQDDSPDYGYTF. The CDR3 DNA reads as TGCGCCAGCAGCCAAGATGACAGCCCAGACTATGGCTACACCTTC.